Listed below are T cell receptor beta chains from one sample, sequenced in a study of cytomegalovirus exposure and HLA in healthy donors. Only in-frame clones appear in the TCRdb table, and some are missing; sequencing was by immunoSEQ multiplex PCR. The table records roughly 110,000 clones, around 75% of them present only once. The material sequenced was PBMCs. The receptors shown here come from a man aged 35-49 years in good health and CMV-seronegative. The CDR3 runs from the conserved cysteine through the conserved F or W. Fields, in order: D gene, V gene, clone size, J gene, CDR3 protein, CDR3 DNA. The D gene is left open where the match is weak. Not every row has a clone size; where given, it reads once, few, many or a size class.

d_gene: .
v_gene: TRBV19
abundance: .
j_gene: TRBJ2-6
CDR3aa: CASNTGANVLTF
CDR3nt: TGTGCCAGTAATACTGGGGCCAACGTCCTGACTTTC

d_gene: .
v_gene: TRBV5-1
abundance: .
j_gene: TRBJ2-5
CDR3aa: CASSARPHDGGETQYF
CDR3nt: TGCGCCAGCAGCGCGCGACCGCACGACGGGGGTGAGACCCAGTACTTC

d_gene: .
v_gene: TRBV19
abundance: .
j_gene: TRBJ1-6
CDR3aa: CASSIVGAPSPLHF
CDR3nt: TGTGCCAGTAGTATAGTTGGGGCCCCTTCACCCCTCCACTTT

d_gene: .
v_gene: TRBV10-2
abundance: .
j_gene: TRBJ2-2
CDR3aa: CASRQGLRTNTGELFF
CDR3nt: TGCGCCAGCAGACAGGGATTGAGGACGAACACCGGGGAGCTGTTTTTT

d_gene: .
v_gene: TRBV6-8
abundance: few
j_gene: TRBJ2-7
CDR3aa: CASRTVSSYEQYF
CDR3nt: TGTGCCAGCAGGACAGTTAGCTCCTACGAGCAGTACTTC

d_gene: TRBD1
v_gene: TRBV25-1
abundance: .
j_gene: TRBJ1-6
CDR3aa: CASRPDRGGSPLHF
CDR3nt: TGTGCCAGCAGGCCGGACAGGGGAGGTTCACCCCTCCACTTT

d_gene: .
v_gene: TRBV18
abundance: .
j_gene: TRBJ1-2
CDR3aa: CASSLRDTANYGYTF
CDR3nt: TGTGCCAGCTCGCTCCGGGACACAGCTAACTATGGCTACACCTTC

d_gene: TRBD1
v_gene: TRBV29-1
abundance: .
j_gene: TRBJ1-5
CDR3aa: CSVVGDRLNQPQHF
CDR3nt: TGCAGCGTTGTGGGGGACAGGCTAAATCAGCCCCAGCATTTT

d_gene: .
v_gene: TRBV29-1
abundance: .
j_gene: TRBJ2-1
CDR3aa: CSVEGRAYNEQFF
CDR3nt: TGCAGCGTTGAGGGCAGAGCCTACAATGAGCAGTTCTTC

d_gene: TRBD2
v_gene: TRBV6-1
abundance: .
j_gene: TRBJ2-7
CDR3aa: CASSRQRGDYEQYF
CDR3nt: TGTGCCAGCAGTCGACAGCGGGGCGATTACGAGCAGTACTTC

d_gene: .
v_gene: TRBV7-9
abundance: few
j_gene: TRBJ2-1
CDR3aa: CASSFYPRNEQFF
CDR3nt: TGTGCCAGCAGCTTCTATCCGCGCAATGAGCAGTTCTTC

d_gene: TRBD1
v_gene: TRBV5-4
abundance: .
j_gene: TRBJ2-5
CDR3aa: CASSIQGKYQETLYF
CDR3nt: TGTGCCAGCAGCATACAGGGGAAGTACCAAGAGACCCTGTACTTC

d_gene: .
v_gene: TRBV10-3
abundance: .
j_gene: TRBJ1-6
CDR3aa: CAISEETGWGNNSPLHF
CDR3nt: TGTGCCATCAGTGAGGAAACAGGGTGGGGAAATAATTCACCCCTCCACTTT

d_gene: .
v_gene: TRBV12-5
abundance: .
j_gene: TRBJ2-1
CDR3aa: CASGLVHSGNYNEQFF
CDR3nt: TGTGCTAGTGGTTTGGTACATTCAGGGAACTACAATGAGCAGTTCTTC

d_gene: .
v_gene: TRBV5-4
abundance: .
j_gene: TRBJ2-3
CDR3aa: CASSLGLASTDTQYF
CDR3nt: TGTGCCAGCAGCTTAGGGCTAGCTTCCACAGATACGCAGTATTTT

d_gene: TRBD1
v_gene: TRBV7-9
abundance: .
j_gene: TRBJ2-4
CDR3aa: CASSSTGGSNIQYF
CDR3nt: TGTGCCAGCAGTTCGACAGGGGGCTCGAACATTCAGTACTTC